The source of this T cell receptor beta chain is a study of Graves' ophthalmopathy and Graves' hyperthyroidism. CDR3 length equals 13 residues. The V gene's germline CDR1 is SGHRS and CDR2 YFSETQ. The V end lost 5 bases, the J end lost 4 bases, and 12 bases lay between the germline ends. This clonotype was seen a handful of times. Its antigen is still unknown. Possible read error: a much larger clone is one base away. Study findings and constraints: Sensitivity reached 85% to 90% and specificity 75% to 82% for a 13-signature model separating ophthalmopathy from stable hyperthyroidism.

Scientists amplified the TCR beta CDR3 regions from RNA transcripts. Following a first-round RT-PCR that used HTBI primers, a second-round multiplex PCR was carried out. TCRdb analysed the multiplex PCR reads with MiXCR anew, one entry per CDR3 protein. Of 1 million to 1.3 million distinct CDR3 sequences in the sample, about two fifths are singletons; the top ten hold around 10%. This clonotype was obtained from an adult man with Graves' hyperthyroidism. The chain employs TRBV5-1 and TRBJ1-1; D gene uncertain. Sequencing was performed on peripheral blood or thyroid tissue (not recorded which). The CDR3 nucleotides are TGCGCCAGCAGGCCGGGCCTTGGCACTGAAGCTTTCTTT. This gives the protein CASRPGLGTEAFF.